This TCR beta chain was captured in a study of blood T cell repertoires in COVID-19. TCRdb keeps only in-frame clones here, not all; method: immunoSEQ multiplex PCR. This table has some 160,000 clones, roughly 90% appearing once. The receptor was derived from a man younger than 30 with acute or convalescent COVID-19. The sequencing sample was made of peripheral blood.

The CDR3: CASSLDPGEINEKLFF. The CDR3 coding sequence is TGCGCCAGCAGCTTGGACCCAGGGGAGATAAATGAAAAACTGTTTTTT. The chain combines TRBV5-1 with TRBJ1-4; tentative D call: TRBD1 (6 bases). Germline V CDR1 and CDR2: SGHRS, YFSETQ. The V gene lost 0 bases and the J gene lost 5 bases, with 14 bases spanning the gap. The CDR3 consists of 16 residues.